Below, 13 T cell receptor beta chains from the same sample are listed, as sequenced in a study of lymphopenia after photon versus proton radiotherapy. Repertoires were generated with immunoSEQ multiplex PCR, while TCRdb's copy carries only in-frame clones and drops some. The repertoire holds some 21,000 clones, with 85% as singletons. The sample here was peripheral blood, taken from a patient treated with photon-based radiotherapy. These receptors originate from a man aged 55 to 69 with pancreatic cancer.

V usage is TRBV7-9 and J usage is TRBJ1-4; D is unclear. Looked up from germline, CDR1 is SEHNR and CDR2 is FQNEAQ (reference sequence). V was pared by 11 bases and J by 4 bases, with 14 bases between. This CDR3 is 13 amino acids long. Written as DNA, the CDR3 is TGTGCCTGGAGTGGGGTCCTTAATGAAAAACTGTTTTTT. It encodes CAWSGVLNEKLFF.

The chain has TRBV5-1 and TRBJ2-7; 12 bases map to TRBD1. The J segment lost 4 bases and the V segment lost 3 bases, leaving 2 bases of the junction unmatched. This CDR3 has 14 residues. Germline V CDR1 and CDR2: SGHRS, YFSETQ. CDR3 region: CASSSGQGAYEQYF. In DNA form, the CDR3 reads TGCGCCAGCAGCTCGGGACAGGGGGCTTACGAGCAGTACTTC.

This sequence joins TRBV19 and TRBJ2-3; 11 positions match TRBD1. This CDR3 has 15 residues. The junction had 3 bases not matched to a gene; V was cut back by 3 bases and J by 4 bases. The germline gives CDR1 LNHDA, CDR2 SQIVND (reference sequence). The DNA of the CDR3 is TGTGCCAGTAGTATCGGACAGGGGGCATCAGATACGCAGTATTTT. As protein: CASSIGQGASDTQYF.

This chain uses TRBV4-1 with TRBJ1-2; TRBD1 agrees at 7 bases. Looked up from germline, CDR1 is MGHRA and CDR2 is YSYEKL. Losses at the gene ends were 1 base for V and 2 bases for J; bases not matched to a gene: 7. The CDR3 totals 16 residues. In DNA form, the CDR3 reads TGCGCCAGCAGCCAAGGCACAGGGGCGCCAAACTATGGCTACACCTTC. Its translation is CASSQGTGAPNYGYTF.

The gene calls are TRBV7-2 and TRBJ2-5, with D possibly TRBD2 on 5 matching bases. V shed 1 base and J shed 0 bases, with 12 bases lying between them. This CDR3 is built from 16 residues. CDR1 and CDR2 (germline): SGHTA, FQGNSA. CDR3 residues: CASSLGRTQYQETQYF. CDR3 DNA: TGTGCCAGCAGCTTAGGGAGGACTCAGTACCAAGAGACCCAGTACTTC.

This clone was observed a handful of times. The V and J genes are TRBV11-2 and TRBJ1-5; D ambiguous. V was shortened by 4 bases and J by 5 bases, with 15 bases between the two germline ends. This CDR3 is built from 15 residues. CDR1 SGHAT and CDR2 FQNNGV come from the germline V gene. CDR3 bases: TGTGCCAGCAGCTCCGGGGTACGCGGGGATCAGCCCCAGCATTTT. It yields the protein CASSSGVRGDQPQHF.

The V and J genes are TRBV9 and TRBJ2-3; D call uncertain. The CDR3 extends over 14 amino acids. Trimming took 2 bases from V and 0 from J, leaving 7 bases between them. Per germline, CDR1 SGDLS and CDR2 YYNGEE. Here the CDR3 reads CASSVGFSTDTQYF. CDR3 coding DNA: TGTGCCAGCAGCGTGGGGTTCAGCACAGATACGCAGTATTTT.

The chain has TRBV7-6 and TRBJ2-5; tentatively, D is TRBD1 or TRBD2 (5 bases each). The assigned J gene may be wrong: the sequence end matches TRBJ2-7 better. This CDR3 is 15 amino acids long. Germline assignment: CDR1 SGHVS and CDR2 FNYEAQ. The CDR3 region is CASSVGNGASYEQYF. The CDR3, as DNA: TGTGCCAGCTCTGTTGGTAACGGGGCGTCCTACGAGCAGTACTTC.

This chain uses TRBV2 with TRBJ1-5; maybe TRBD1 (6 bases). Germline V gives CDR1 SNHLY, CDR2 FYNNEI. Trimming took off 5 bases at V and 4 bases at J, with 12 bases between the two ends. The CDR3 contains 14 residues. CDR3 amino acids: CASSPQGRNQPQHF. The CDR3, as DNA: TGTGCCAGCAGTCCACAGGGACGAAATCAGCCCCAGCATTTT. Full variable domain (missing parts from reference TRBV2 and TRBJ1-5): EPEVTQTPSHQVTQMGQEVILRCVPISNHLYFYWYRQILGQKVEFLVSFYNNEISEKSEIFDDQFSVERPDGSNFTLKIRSTKLEDSAMYFCASSPQGRNQPQHFGDGTRLSIL.

The chain uses TRBV5-1 and TRBJ2-5; 9 bases map to TRBD2. CDR1 is SGHRS, CDR2 YFSETQ, per germline. This CDR3 is built from 14 residues. The V and J ends lost 4 bases and 5 bases, in that order; junction bases with no gene match: 6. CDR3 DNA: TGCGCCAGCAGCCCCGCTAGCGGGGTTGAGACCCAGTACTTC. It codes for CASSPASGVETQYF.

The chain employs TRBV5-6 and TRBJ1-5; TRBD1 matches 9 bases. CDR3 size: 16 residues. V was clipped by 3 bases and J by 2 bases; unmatched bases: 6. Germline CDR1 SGHDT, CDR2 YYEEEE. The CDR3 coding sequence is TGTGCCAGCAGCTGGGGACAGGGTCGAGGCAATCAGCCCCAGCATTTT. Translating gives CASSWGQGRGNQPQHF.

J is TRBJ2-7 and V is TRBV6-1; D perhaps matches TRBD2 (5 bases). This CDR3 region has 15 residues. Germline CDR1 and CDR2: MNHNS and SASEGT. V lost 7 bases and J 1 base, leaving 17 bases between the germline ends. The CDR3 DNA is TGTGCCAGCACCCCCCCCGGGGATTCGTCCTACGAGCAGTACTTC. It translates to CASTPPGDSSYEQYF.

J is TRBJ2-3 and V is TRBV25-1; a weak D match, TRBD2 (5 bases). The CDR3 length is 12 residues. With 8 bases removed from V and 7 bases from J, the gap between germline ends came to 13 bases. Germline values: CDR1 MGHDK, CDR2 SYGVNS. CDR3: CASSEGANTQYF. DNA for the CDR3: TGTGCCAGCTCCGAGGGAGCAAATACGCAGTATTTT.